Shown below are 19 T cell receptor beta chains from a single sample sequenced in a study of CD8 T cells in Susac syndrome (dated by TCRdb to the late 2010s). The library came from the immunoSEQ multiplex PCR assay. RNA was extracted using the RNeasy kit, and roughly 0.5 to 1 ug of the RNA was reverse transcribed with random hexamers. TCRdb trimmed the raw reads at Q25, called clones with MiXCR and kept productive beta chains. All rows with the same CDR3 protein become a single entry with the most common DNA and genes. This sample holds 90,000 to 150,000 distinct CDR3 sequences; 94% were observed only once. The ten largest clones capture 0.098% of the sample. The sequenced sample was CD4+ T cells from PBMCs. The receptors were gathered from a human donor in good health.

V is TRBV6-1 and J is TRBJ2-7; TRBD1 agrees at 9 bases. The CDR3 totals 14 residues. The germline CDR1 and CDR2 sequences are MNHNS and SASEGT. After removal of 7 bases from V and 2 bases from J, the junction contained 6 bases not matched to a gene. The CDR3 reads CASNMGQGTYEQYF. The CDR3 nucleotides read TGTGCCAGCAATATGGGACAGGGTACCTACGAGCAGTACTTC.

V gene TRBV30 combines with J gene TRBJ2-1; 9 nucleotides align to TRBD2. The V gene end was trimmed by 2 bases and the J gene end by 12 bases; junction bases not matched to a gene: 17. This CDR3 is built from 16 residues. Germline CDR1 reads GTSNPN; CDR2 reads SVGIG (reference sequence). The CDR3 nucleotides are TGTGCCTGGAGTCCCCCCGGGACTAGCAGGGGATCTTGGCAGTTCTTC. Amino acids: CAWSPPGTSRGSWQFF.

The V and J genes are TRBV13 and TRBJ2-5; TRBD2 agrees at 10 bases. Trimming cost V 3 bases and J 7 bases; bases outside gene matches: 8. Germline CDR1 PRHDT, CDR2 FYEKMQ (reference sequence). This CDR3 comprises 15 residues. CDR3 sequence: CASSFRLAGVRTQYF. CDR3 sequence (DNA): TGTGCCAGCAGCTTCCGTCTAGCGGGAGTGCGGACCCAGTACTTC.

The V gene is TRBV6-5, the J gene TRBJ2-2, with D unresolved. Per germline, CDR1 MNHEY and CDR2 SVGAGI. V was clipped by 5 bases and J by 5 bases, with 12 bases between them. The CDR3 runs 14 residues. Written as DNA, the CDR3 is TGTGCCAGCAGTATCTCCTCCGGGACCGGGGAGCTGTTTTTT. This translates into CASSISSGTGELFF.

This chain connects TRBV9 to TRBJ2-2; tentatively, D is TRBD1 (6 bases). V was trimmed by 2 bases and J by 2 bases, leaving 10 bases between them. Germline V gene sequence: CDR1 SGDLS, CDR2 YYNGEE. The CDR3 contains 15 residues. CDR3 bases: TGTGCCAGCAGCGTCGGGACAATAAACACCGGGGAGCTGTTTTTT. Its translation is CASSVGTINTGELFF.

The chain joins TRBV14 to TRBJ2-7; D gene ambiguous. V shed 0 bases and J shed 6 bases, with 9 bases lying between them. Germline CDR1 is SGHDN and CDR2 is FVKESK. The CDR3 covers 13 residues. CDR3 in amino acids: CASSQEAGSEQYF. Here the CDR3 DNA reads TGTGCCAGCAGCCAAGAGGCAGGTTCCGAGCAGTACTTC. The entire variable domain, with the rest obtained from reference TRBV14 and TRBJ2-7, is as follows: EAGVTQFPSHSVIEKGQTVTLRCDPISGHDNLYWYRRVMGKEIKFLLHFVKESKQDESGMPNNRFLAERTGGTYSTLKVQPAELEDSGVYFCASSQEAGSEQYFGPGTRLTVT.

The V call is TRBV19, the J call TRBJ2-1; 9 bases are a match to TRBD2. Trimming removed 6 bases from V and 8 bases from J; junction bases left unmatched: 11. The CDR3 contains 15 residues. Germline V lookup: CDR1 LNHDA, CDR2 SQIVND (reference sequence). The CDR3 sequence is CASRNGGRALDEQFF. For the CDR3, the DNA is TGTGCCAGTAGAAACGGCGGGAGGGCCCTCGATGAGCAGTTCTTC.

V and J are TRBV3-1 and TRBJ1-4, with D unresolved. The germline CDR1 and CDR2 sequences are LGHDT and YNNKEL (reference sequence). There are 12 residues in the CDR3. Trimming removed 1 base at V and 6 bases at J, with 3 bases between. In DNA, the CDR3 is TGTGCCAGCAGCCAAGGGGATGAAAAACTGTTTTTT. It translates to CASSQGDEKLFF. Using reference TRBV3-1 and TRBJ1-4 for the parts outside the CDR3, the full variable domain is DTAVSQTPKYLVTQMGNDKSIKCEQNLGHDTMYWYKQDSKKFLKIMFSYNNKELIINETVPNRFSPKSPDKAHLNLHINSLELGDSAVYFCASSQGDEKLFFGSGTQLSVL.

This chain uses TRBV3-1 with TRBJ2-5; 8 positions agree with TRBD1. The CDR3 extends over 16 amino acids. Unmatched junction bases numbered 12, after V lost 0 bases and J lost 9 bases. Germline values: CDR1 LGHDT, CDR2 YNNKEL (reference sequence). The CDR3 DNA is TGTGCCAGCAGCCAAGACGTGTCACAGGGGGTAATGGCCCAGTACTTC. It specifies CASSQDVSQGVMAQYF.

This chain uses TRBV7-9 with TRBJ2-1; D is ambiguous. The CDR3 totals 12 residues. Germline loops: CDR1 SEHNR, CDR2 FQNEAQ (reference sequence). V gave up 3 bases and J gave up 7 bases, with 7 bases separating them. CDR3 DNA: TGTGCCAGCAGCTTTACTCCTAATGAGCAGTTCTTC. Protein: CASSFTPNEQFF. The full variable domain, completed using reference TRBV7-9 and TRBJ2-1, is DTGVSQNPRHKITKRGQNVTFRCDPISEHNRLYWYRQTLGQGPEFLTYFQNEAQLEKSRLLSDRFSAERPKGSFSTLEIQRTEQGDSAMYLCASSFTPNEQFFGPGTRLTVL.

V and J are TRBV5-4 and TRBJ1-1; maybe TRBD1 (5 bases). V was cut by 1 base and J by 3 bases, with 13 bases left in between. The CDR3 is 15 residues long. Looked up from germline, CDR1 is SGHNT and CDR2 is YYREEE (reference sequence). DNA for the CDR3: TGTGCCAGCAGCTTGAAACAAATAGGGGACACTGAAGCTTTCTTT. It encodes CASSLKQIGDTEAFF.

The CDR3 DNA follows: TGTGCCAGCGGACGAAGGACAGATACGCAGTATTTT. It specifies CASGRRTDTQYF. J is TRBJ2-3 and V is TRBV2; no definite D call. V was cut by 8 bases and J by 3 bases, with 9 bases left in between. The CDR3 contains 12 residues. The germline V gene has CDR1 SNHLY and CDR2 FYNNEI.

The CDR3 sequence: CASSTVQGDVTGELFF. The DNA for the CDR3 is TGTGCCAGCAGCACAGTACAGGGGGATGTCACCGGGGAGCTGTTTTTT. The chain couples TRBV5-6 to TRBJ2-2; 8 bases line up with TRBD1. CDR3 length: 16 amino acids. The V gene end was trimmed by 4 bases and the J gene end by 4 bases; junction bases not matched to a gene: 9. Germline V gene lookup returns CDR1 SGHDT and CDR2 YYEEEE.

In DNA form, the CDR3 reads TGTGCCAGCAGCCTCGGCGGGGGTCCTAACTATGGCTACACCTTC. Its translation: CASSLGGGPNYGYTF. The rearrangement uses TRBV7-9 and TRBJ1-2, with D possibly matching TRBD1 (5 bases). The V gene lost 5 bases and the J gene lost 0 bases, with 13 bases spanning the gap. CDR3 size: 15 residues. The germline CDR1 and CDR2 sequences are SEHNR and FQNEAQ (reference sequence).

The gene calls are TRBV7-2 and TRBJ2-3, with a weak D call TRBD2 (6 bases). The CDR3 extends over 17 amino acids. V dropped 5 bases and J dropped 2 bases, with 20 bases sitting between them. Germline CDR1 is SGHTA and CDR2 is FQGNSA. In DNA form, the CDR3 reads TGTGCCAGCAGCCCCACCCTTTCGGGCGGGACCACAGATACGCAGTATTTT. Translating it yields CASSPTLSGGTTDTQYF.

The J gene is TRBJ1-1, the V gene TRBV7-8; TRBD1 agrees at 11 bases. The junction had 3 bases not matched to a gene; V was cut back by 1 base and J by 11 bases. Germline assignment: CDR1 SGHVS and CDR2 FQNEAQ. This CDR3 is 13 amino acids long. The CDR3 nucleotides read TGTGCCAGCAGCTTAGGGACAGGGGGCTGGGCTTTCTTT. Its protein is CASSLGTGGWAFF.

The chain couples TRBV6-5 to TRBJ2-7; possibly TRBD1 for D (6 bases). Trimming left V 10 bases short and J 4 bases short, with 20 bases between. From germline, CDR1 is MNHEY and CDR2 SVGAGI. The CDR3 spans 14 residues. CDR3 residues: CATLSSDSYYEQYF. CDR3 nucleotide sequence: TGTGCCACCTTAAGCTCGGACAGCTATTACGAGCAGTACTTC.

This chain links TRBV12-3 or TRBV12-4 with TRBJ2-1; 10 nucleotides match TRBD2. Unmatched junction bases numbered 5, after V lost 7 bases and J lost 5 bases. The CDR3 loop spans 14 amino acids. CDR3 sequence (DNA): TGTGCCAGCATCGGGACTAGCGCTGACAATGAGCAGTTCTTC. Protein product: CASIGTSADNEQFF.

CDR3 bases: TGTGCCAGCAGCCAAGAGATCGGGGTAGCGGGGAGCTACAATGAGCAGTTCTTC. It specifies CASSQEIGVAGSYNEQFF. The gene calls are TRBV3-1 and TRBJ2-1, with TRBD2 matching over 8 bases. Germline values: CDR1 LGHDT, CDR2 YNNKEL (reference sequence). V lost 0 bases, J lost 3 bases, and 10 bases stayed unmatched. The CDR3 consists of 18 residues.